This T cell receptor (beta chain) derives from a study of cytomegalovirus exposure and HLA in healthy donors. Notes on the study in general: In a later analysis, CMV-associated beta chains were mostly HLA-associated, it appeared. Later analysis reportedly placed an Asian-associated ancestry cluster below the roughly 670-donor mean in N-insertions.

Primers included in the PCR were 60 Vbeta and 13 Jbeta primers. TCRdb's copy holds only in-frame clones and misses some; the assay was immunoSEQ multiplex PCR. Among some 180,000 clones listed, 77% were seen once. CDR1 is MGHRA and CDR2 is YSYEKL in the germline V gene. The J segment lost 5 bases and the V segment lost 0 bases, leaving 9 bases of the junction unmatched. This CDR3 is 17 amino acids long. On this clone itself: Its antigen is unidentified.

Sequencing input: PBMCs. The sequence was obtained from a man between 18 and 29 years old in good health and CMV-seronegative. This sequence joins TRBV4-1 and TRBJ2-3, with TRBD2 matching 9 bases. CDR3 in amino acids: CASSQEGIAGAVDTQYF. CDR3 sequence (DNA): TGCGCCAGCAGCCAAGAAGGAATAGCGGGAGCTGTAGATACGCAGTATTTT.